This passage covers 11 T cell receptor beta chains from one sample sequenced in a study of response to subunit inactivated influenza vaccine. Using its own MiXCR run on the RT-PCR reads, TCRdb lists one record per CDR3 protein. The sample holds some 500,000 distinct CDR3 sequences, about 25% seen once. The material was CD4+ T cells sorted from PBMCs, obtained 4 to 6 days after vaccination. These receptors were collected from a man aged 50-60 years who received an inactivated influenza vaccine.

CDR3 region: CASRKAGGYQETQYF. In DNA, the CDR3 is TGCGCCAGCAGAAAAGCGGGGGGGTACCAAGAGACCCAGTACTTC. This sequence joins TRBV10-2 and TRBJ2-5; 10 bases line up with TRBD2. In germline, CDR1 is WSHSY, CDR2 SAAADI. The J segment lost 0 bases and the V segment lost 6 bases, leaving 4 bases of the junction unmatched. This CDR3 has 15 residues.

This chain's CDR3 is CASSNWDTEAFF. Written as DNA, the CDR3 is TGTGCCAGCAGCAACTGGGACACTGAAGCTTTCTTT. The chain has TRBV28 and TRBJ1-1; D is undetermined. Trimming shortened V by 6 bases and J by 3 bases, and 8 bases separated the two germline ends. The germline V gene has CDR1 MDHEN and CDR2 SYDVKM. This CDR3 region has 12 residues.

This clonotype occurred a few times. The J gene is TRBJ2-3, the V gene TRBV29-1; 11 bases are a match to TRBD2. This CDR3 has 16 residues. After removal of 6 bases from V and 3 bases from J, the junction contained 11 bases not matched to a gene. Per germline, CDR1 SQVTM and CDR2 ANQGSEA. Written as DNA, the CDR3 is TGCAGCGTGGCCCTAACTAGCGGGAGAGGAACAGATACGCAGTATTTT. Translating it yields CSVALTSGRGTDTQYF.

CDR3 protein: CASSLASGGGEQFF. The CDR3 bases are TGTGCCAGCAGCTTGGCCAGCGGGGGCGGTGAGCAGTTCTTC. The chain couples TRBV5-5 to TRBJ2-1, with 8 bases lining up with TRBD2. Per germline, CDR1 SGHKS and CDR2 YYEKEE (reference sequence). Trimming at V came to 0 bases and at J to 9 bases, leaving 5 bases not matched to a gene. The CDR3 has 14 residues.

The chain employs TRBV7-2 and TRBJ2-3; D may be TRBD2 (5 bases). This CDR3 has 14 residues. From germline, CDR1 is SGHTA and CDR2 FQGNSA. V shed 5 bases and J shed 2 bases, with 11 bases lying between them. The CDR3 DNA reads TGTGCCAGCAGCCTCTGGACTTACACAGATACGCAGTATTTT. Translation gives CASSLWTYTDTQYF.

For this clonotype: A clone one base away is much larger, so this may be a read error. This chain uses TRBV5-1 with TRBJ2-1; no definite D call. This CDR3 has 15 amino acids. Germline CDR1 SGHRS, CDR2 YFSETQ. The germline V and J ends were trimmed by 0 bases and 0 bases, with 7 bases remaining between them. As DNA, the CDR3 is TGCGCCAGCAGCTTGGACTTGCGCTCCTACAATGAGCAGTTCTTC. This translates into CASSLDLRSYNEQFF.

The chain joins TRBV20-1 to TRBJ1-1, with D perhaps TRBD1 (5 bases). This CDR3 has 14 amino acids. Germline V gives CDR1 DFQATT, CDR2 SNEGSKA (reference sequence). V lost 2 bases and J 1 base, leaving 11 bases between the germline ends. The CDR3 coding sequence is TGCAGTGCTAGAAATCCGCAGGGGAACACTGAAGCTTTCTTT. Residues: CSARNPQGNTEAFF.

The rearrangement uses TRBV20-1 and TRBJ2-7, with D tentatively TRBD2 (5 bases). The CDR3 contains 12 residues. The ends were cut back, 5 bases at V and 6 bases at J, with 14 bases in the middle. Germline assignment: CDR1 DFQATT and CDR2 SNEGSKA (reference sequence). The CDR3 here is CSAGGHRPEQYF. For the CDR3, the DNA is TGCAGTGCTGGCGGGCACCGCCCCGAGCAGTACTTC.

This chain connects TRBV7-2 to TRBJ1-2; D remains unclear. This CDR3 region has 13 residues. CDR1 SGHTA and CDR2 FQGNSA come from the germline V gene. V lost 0 bases and J 6 bases, leaving 8 bases between the germline ends. CDR3 loop: CASSLATSNGYTF. CDR3 DNA sequence: TGTGCCAGCAGCTTAGCGACGTCTAATGGCTACACCTTC.

A few counts support this clonotype. J is TRBJ2-7 and V is TRBV30; D not certain. The V end was cut by 4 bases, the J end by 0 bases, with 7 bases between. Germline V gene lookup returns CDR1 GTSNPN and CDR2 SVGIG (reference sequence). This CDR3 is built from 12 residues. CDR3 DNA: TGTGCCTGGACTGACCGCTCCTACGAGCAGTACTTC. As protein: CAWTDRSYEQYF.

This clonotype has only one observation. J is TRBJ2-3 and V is TRBV20-1; 7 bases agree with TRBD1. Germline assignment: CDR1 DFQATT and CDR2 SNEGSKA (reference sequence). Trimming took 6 bases from V and 2 from J; bases not matched to a gene: 5. The CDR3 has 13 residues. CDR3 amino acids: CSATTGYTDTQYF. In DNA, the CDR3 is TGCAGTGCAACGACAGGGTACACAGATACGCAGTATTTT.